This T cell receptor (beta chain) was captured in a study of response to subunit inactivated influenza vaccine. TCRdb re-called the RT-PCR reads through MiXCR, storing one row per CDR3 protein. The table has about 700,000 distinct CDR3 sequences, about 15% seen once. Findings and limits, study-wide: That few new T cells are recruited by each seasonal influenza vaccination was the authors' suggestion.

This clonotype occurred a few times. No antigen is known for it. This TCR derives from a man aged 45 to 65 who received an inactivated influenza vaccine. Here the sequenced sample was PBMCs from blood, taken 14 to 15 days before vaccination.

The CDR3, as DNA: TGCAGCGTCCAATCTAGCGGGATTCAAACCGGGGAGCTGTTTTTT. It specifies CSVQSSGIQTGELFF. The chain recombines TRBV29-1 with TRBJ2-2; 9 bases agree with TRBD2. Germline CDR1 is SQVTM and CDR2 is ANQGSEA. J lost 5 bases, V lost 6 bases, and 10 bases had no gene match. This CDR3 has 15 residues.